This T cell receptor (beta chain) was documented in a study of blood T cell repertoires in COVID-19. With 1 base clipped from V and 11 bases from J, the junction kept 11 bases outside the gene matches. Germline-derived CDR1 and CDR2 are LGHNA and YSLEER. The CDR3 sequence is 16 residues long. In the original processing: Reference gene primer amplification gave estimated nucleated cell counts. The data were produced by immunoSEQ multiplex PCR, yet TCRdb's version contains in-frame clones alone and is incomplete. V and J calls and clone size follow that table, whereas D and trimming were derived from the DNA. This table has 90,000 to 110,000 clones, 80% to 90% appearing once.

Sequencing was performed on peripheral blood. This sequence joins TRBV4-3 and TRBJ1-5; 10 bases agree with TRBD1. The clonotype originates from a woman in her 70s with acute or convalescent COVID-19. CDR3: CASSQAQDRGETAQHF. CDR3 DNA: TGCGCCAGCAGCCAAGCTCAGGACAGGGGGGAGACAGCCCAGCATTTT.